Below, one TCR beta chain is given with its context. The antigen remains undetermined. The second PCR ran roughly 6 to 11 cycles with a sample-barcoded 5' primer and J-beta primers. Unique molecular identifiers of 12 random nucleotides labeled each cDNA. TCRdb analysed the 5' RACE reads with MiXCR anew, one entry per CDR3 protein. The table records around 1,700,000 distinct CDR3 sequences, approximately 28% of them present only once. The sample is drawn from a study of blood T cells in healthy people across ages. Whole-study findings and limits: With age, beta diversity per million T cells declined roughly linearly, significantly by around 43.

Trimming at V came to 4 bases and at J to 7 bases, leaving 8 bases not matched to a gene. CDR3 length: 16 amino acids. Germline CDR1 is SGHKS and CDR2 is YYEKEE (reference sequence). This receptor was identified in a young woman in good health. The chain couples TRBV5-5 to TRBJ2-1; TRBD2 matches at 13 bases. Sample: blood. The CDR3 reads CASSLLAGGRLNEQFF. The CDR3 DNA is TGTGCCAGCAGCCTACTAGCGGGGGGGCGTCTTAATGAGCAGTTCTTC.